A selection of T cell receptor beta chains follows, all from one sample in a study of T cells in Graves' hyperthyroidism and ophthalmopathy. TCRdb itself ran the multiplex PCR reads through MiXCR, one entry per CDR3 protein. The sample includes approximately 410,000 distinct CDR3 sequences, 14% to 15% seen only once; the top ten take over 10%. Input material: blood. Receptors were obtained from a man younger than 35 with Graves' ophthalmopathy. Each CDR3 is given with its conserved first and last residue. Each record gives: D gene, clone size, J gene, V gene, CDR3 protein, CDR3 DNA. A D gene is named only where the DNA matches it firmly. Some rows have no size entry. The others give once, few or many, or a class for an expanded clone.

d_call: NA
clone_size: NA
j_call: TRBJ1-6
v_call: TRBV5-6
cdr3_aa: CASSSPNRDRSPLHF
cdr3_nt: TGTGCCAGCAGCTCACCGAACAGGGATCGATCACCCCTCCACTTT

d_call: NA
clone_size: many
j_call: TRBJ2-2
v_call: TRBV6-2/TRBV6-3
cdr3_aa: CASSPLGVTAPLAGELFF
cdr3_nt: TGTGCCAGCAGCCCCCTTGGGGTAACAGCTCCCTTGGCCGGGGAGCTGTTTTTT

d_call: NA
clone_size: NA
j_call: TRBJ1-2
v_call: TRBV20-1
cdr3_aa: CSARDSGRRLIYGYTF
cdr3_nt: TGCAGTGCTAGAGATTCGGGAAGGCGGCTGATCTATGGCTACACCTTC

d_call: TRBD2
clone_size: many
j_call: TRBJ2-1
v_call: TRBV6-1
cdr3_aa: CASSEVGLPNNEQFF
cdr3_nt: TGTGCCAGCAGTGAAGTGGGACTACCTAACAATGAGCAGTTCTTC

d_call: TRBD1
clone_size: many
j_call: TRBJ2-3
v_call: TRBV2
cdr3_aa: CASSGDGQGRGWTDTQYF
cdr3_nt: TGTGCCAGCAGCGGGGATGGACAGGGGAGAGGTTGGACAGATACGCAGTATTTT

d_call: NA
clone_size: NA
j_call: TRBJ1-3
v_call: TRBV6-1
cdr3_aa: CASSLRGLGGSGNTIYF
cdr3_nt: TGTGCCAGCAGCCTAAGGGGCCTTGGTGGTTCTGGAAACACCATATATTTT

d_call: NA
clone_size: many
j_call: TRBJ2-5
v_call: TRBV6-1
cdr3_aa: CASSDLRGETQYF
cdr3_nt: TGTGCCAGCAGTGATTTGAGAGGAGAGACCCAGTACTTC

d_call: TRBD2
clone_size: many
j_call: TRBJ2-5
v_call: TRBV6-2/TRBV6-3
cdr3_aa: CASSPGLAQQETQYF
cdr3_nt: TGTGCCAGCAGCCCCGGACTAGCGCAGCAAGAGACCCAGTACTTC

d_call: TRBD2
clone_size: many
j_call: TRBJ2-1
v_call: TRBV29-1
cdr3_aa: CSATGTSDYNEQFF
cdr3_nt: TGCAGCGCAACCGGGACTAGCGATTACAATGAGCAGTTCTTC

d_call: TRBD2
clone_size: many
j_call: TRBJ2-3
v_call: TRBV7-2
cdr3_aa: CASSRLAGWTDTQYF
cdr3_nt: TGTGCCAGCAGCCGACTAGCGGGGTGGACAGATACGCAGTATTTT

d_call: TRBD1
clone_size: many
j_call: TRBJ1-3
v_call: TRBV6-1
cdr3_aa: CASSEGPGQTGNTIYF
cdr3_nt: TGTGCCAGCAGTGAAGGTCCGGGACAGACTGGAAACACCATATATTTT

d_call: TRBD2
clone_size: many
j_call: TRBJ2-3
v_call: TRBV6-2/TRBV6-3
cdr3_aa: CASSYSTLAGRTDTQYF
cdr3_nt: TGTGCCAGCAGTTACTCGACTTTAGCGGGACGCACAGATACGCAGTATTTT

d_call: NA
clone_size: many
j_call: TRBJ2-3
v_call: TRBV6-1
cdr3_aa: CASRGGGPVFDTQYF
cdr3_nt: TGTGCCAGCAGAGGAGGGGGCCCCGTATTTGATACGCAGTATTTT

d_call: NA
clone_size: many
j_call: TRBJ2-7
v_call: TRBV2
cdr3_aa: CASSGWRGSYEQYF
cdr3_nt: TGTGCCAGCAGTGGGTGGAGAGGGTCCTACGAGCAGTACTTC

d_call: TRBD2
clone_size: few
j_call: TRBJ2-5
v_call: TRBV20-1
cdr3_aa: CSAMGLAETQYF
cdr3_nt: TGCAGTGCTATGGGACTAGCGGAGACCCAGTACTTC

d_call: TRBD2
clone_size: few
j_call: TRBJ2-3
v_call: TRBV12-3/TRBV12-4
cdr3_aa: CVSSSTSGMADTQYF
cdr3_nt: TGTGTCAGCAGCTCTACTAGCGGGATGGCAGATACGCAGTATTTT

d_call: TRBD1
clone_size: many
j_call: TRBJ2-5
v_call: TRBV12-3/TRBV12-4
cdr3_aa: CASTRDRLQETQYF
cdr3_nt: TGTGCCAGCACCAGGGACAGACTCCAAGAGACCCAGTACTTC

d_call: NA
clone_size: many
j_call: TRBJ2-5
v_call: TRBV11-2
cdr3_aa: CASSLTAGAYQETQYF
cdr3_nt: TGTGCCAGCAGCTTAACGGCGGGGGCGTACCAAGAGACCCAGTACTTC

d_call: TRBD2
clone_size: few
j_call: TRBJ2-5
v_call: TRBV11-3
cdr3_aa: CASSFLAGAGTQYF
cdr3_nt: TGTGCCAGCAGCTTTTTAGCGGGGGCAGGGACCCAGTACTTC

d_call: NA
clone_size: many
j_call: TRBJ2-3
v_call: TRBV7-7
cdr3_aa: CASSPSGATTDTQYF
cdr3_nt: TGTGCTAGCAGCCCTTCAGGGGCGACCACAGATACGCAGTATTTT

d_call: NA
clone_size: many
j_call: TRBJ1-2
v_call: TRBV11-2
cdr3_aa: CASSLEEGRDGYTF
cdr3_nt: TGTGCCAGCAGCTTAGAAGAGGGGCGGGACGGCTACACCTTC

d_call: NA
clone_size: many
j_call: TRBJ1-2
v_call: TRBV20-1
cdr3_aa: CSASRGSNYGYTF
cdr3_nt: TGCAGTGCTAGCCGAGGCAGTAACTATGGCTACACCTTC

d_call: TRBD1
clone_size: NA
j_call: TRBJ2-5
v_call: TRBV6-1
cdr3_aa: CASRSRDSSEYF
cdr3_nt: TGTGCCAGCAGAAGTCGGGACAGTTCGGAGTACTTC

d_call: TRBD1
clone_size: many
j_call: TRBJ1-1
v_call: TRBV3-1
cdr3_aa: CASSQDVWDSRSPPGAFF
cdr3_nt: TGTGCCAGCAGCCAAGACGTCTGGGACAGCCGATCCCCGCCGGGAGCTTTCTTT

d_call: TRBD1
clone_size: NA
j_call: TRBJ2-5
v_call: TRBV4-1
cdr3_aa: CASSQDSQGVQETQYF
cdr3_nt: TGCGCCAGCAGCCAAGATTCCCAGGGGGTTCAAGAGACCCAGTACTTC

d_call: TRBD2
clone_size: few
j_call: TRBJ2-5
v_call: TRBV6-1
cdr3_aa: CASSPGLATETQYF
cdr3_nt: TGTGCCAGCAGCCCCGGACTAGCGACAGAGACCCAGTACTTC

d_call: NA
clone_size: NA
j_call: TRBJ1-5
v_call: TRBV27
cdr3_aa: CASSSLKSIHQPQHF
cdr3_nt: TGTGCCAGCAGTTCTCTAAAGAGTATCCACCAGCCCCAGCATTTT

d_call: NA
clone_size: many
j_call: TRBJ2-3
v_call: TRBV5-1
cdr3_aa: CASSLDGDTQYF
cdr3_nt: TGCGCCAGCAGCTTGGACGGTGATACGCAGTATTTT

d_call: TRBD2
clone_size: NA
j_call: TRBJ2-2
v_call: TRBV3-1
cdr3_aa: CASSQGLAGLNTGELFF
cdr3_nt: TGTGCCAGCAGCCAGGGACTAGCGGGGTTGAACACCGGGGAGCTGTTTTTT

d_call: TRBD2
clone_size: many
j_call: TRBJ2-7
v_call: TRBV27
cdr3_aa: CASSLAGVTYEQYF
cdr3_nt: TGTGCCAGCAGTTTGGCGGGAGTGACCTACGAGCAGTACTTC

d_call: NA
clone_size: many
j_call: TRBJ2-1
v_call: TRBV27
cdr3_aa: CASSLRPGGNEQFF
cdr3_nt: TGTGCCAGCAGTTTAAGGCCAGGGGGGAATGAGCAGTTCTTC

d_call: TRBD2
clone_size: many
j_call: TRBJ2-7
v_call: TRBV6-1
cdr3_aa: CASSASGGGYEQYF
cdr3_nt: TGTGCCAGCAGTGCCAGCGGGGGGGGCTACGAGCAGTACTTC

d_call: NA
clone_size: many
j_call: TRBJ2-1
v_call: TRBV20-1
cdr3_aa: CSARGLEPYNEQFF
cdr3_nt: TGCAGTGCTAGAGGACTAGAACCCTACAATGAGCAGTTCTTC

d_call: NA
clone_size: many
j_call: TRBJ2-7
v_call: TRBV7-2
cdr3_aa: CASSPRAAATTEQYF
cdr3_nt: TGTGCCAGCAGCCCTAGGGCCGCCGCGACGACCGAGCAGTACTTC

d_call: TRBD2
clone_size: NA
j_call: TRBJ2-7
v_call: TRBV14
cdr3_aa: CASTQAGDPSYEQYF
cdr3_nt: TGTGCCAGCACCCAGGCGGGAGACCCCTCCTACGAGCAGTACTTC

d_call: NA
clone_size: many
j_call: TRBJ1-2
v_call: TRBV12-3/TRBV12-4
cdr3_aa: CASRMYGPNYGYTF
cdr3_nt: TGTGCCAGCAGGATGTACGGCCCGAACTATGGCTACACCTTC

d_call: TRBD1
clone_size: many
j_call: TRBJ2-7
v_call: TRBV28
cdr3_aa: CASRRTGKRYEQYF
cdr3_nt: TGTGCCAGCAGACGGACAGGGAAGCGCTACGAGCAGTACTTC

d_call: TRBD1
clone_size: few
j_call: TRBJ2-5
v_call: TRBV6-1
cdr3_aa: CASSRPGQGWETQYF
cdr3_nt: TGTGCCAGCAGCCGACCTGGACAGGGGTGGGAGACCCAGTACTTC

d_call: TRBD1
clone_size: many
j_call: TRBJ1-5
v_call: TRBV12-3/TRBV12-4
cdr3_aa: CASRMGQGYPNQPQHF
cdr3_nt: TGTGCCAGCAGGATGGGACAGGGGTACCCCAATCAGCCCCAGCATTTT

d_call: TRBD1
clone_size: NA
j_call: TRBJ1-1
v_call: TRBV24-1
cdr3_aa: CATGDSNGRQGAFF
cdr3_nt: TGTGCCACCGGTGATTCAAACGGTCGACAGGGGGCTTTCTTT

d_call: TRBD2
clone_size: many
j_call: TRBJ2-5
v_call: TRBV29-1
cdr3_aa: CSVDGLAGEETQYF
cdr3_nt: TGCAGCGTTGATGGACTAGCGGGAGAAGAGACCCAGTACTTC

d_call: NA
clone_size: many
j_call: TRBJ2-5
v_call: TRBV2
cdr3_aa: CASSEVETQYF
cdr3_nt: TGTGCCAGCAGTGAAGTGGAGACCCAGTACTTC

d_call: NA
clone_size: NA
j_call: TRBJ2-2
v_call: TRBV5-4
cdr3_aa: CASSLVFTGELFF
cdr3_nt: TGTGCCAGCAGCCTTGTTTTCACCGGGGAGCTGTTTTTT

d_call: NA
clone_size: many
j_call: TRBJ2-5
v_call: TRBV6-2/TRBV6-3
cdr3_aa: CASIRPGTRPYF
cdr3_nt: TGTGCCAGCATCCGTCCCGGGACGCGTCCGTACTTC

d_call: NA
clone_size: few
j_call: TRBJ1-2
v_call: TRBV20-1
cdr3_aa: CSARDGQTGYGYTF
cdr3_nt: TGCAGTGCTAGAGATGGGCAAACGGGCTATGGCTACACCTTC

d_call: NA
clone_size: many
j_call: TRBJ1-1
v_call: TRBV7-2
cdr3_aa: CASSTRGEFTEAFF
cdr3_nt: TGTGCCAGCAGTACACGGGGGGAGTTCACTGAAGCTTTCTTT

d_call: TRBD1
clone_size: many
j_call: TRBJ2-2
v_call: TRBV3-1
cdr3_aa: CASSPRQGAGVELFF
cdr3_nt: TGTGCCAGCAGCCCGCGACAGGGGGCAGGGGTGGAGCTGTTTTTT

d_call: TRBD1
clone_size: NA
j_call: TRBJ2-5
v_call: TRBV6-1
cdr3_aa: CASSAGGSETQYF
cdr3_nt: TGTGCCAGCTCGGCAGGGGGTTCAGAGACCCAGTACTTC

d_call: TRBD1
clone_size: NA
j_call: TRBJ1-1
v_call: TRBV30
cdr3_aa: CAWSVPTTGVLRWVSTEAFF
cdr3_nt: TGTGCCTGGAGTGTACCGACGACAGGGGTTCTACGGTGGGTTAGCACTGAAGCTTTCTTT

d_call: NA
clone_size: many
j_call: TRBJ1-1
v_call: TRBV7-2
cdr3_aa: CASSFSARGGMTFF
cdr3_nt: TGTGCCAGCAGCTTTTCCGCCAGAGGGGGTATGACTTTCTTT

d_call: TRBD2
clone_size: NA
j_call: TRBJ2-7
v_call: TRBV30
cdr3_aa: CAWTRTSGYEQYF
cdr3_nt: TGTGCCTGGACCCGGACTAGCGGCTACGAGCAGTACTTC